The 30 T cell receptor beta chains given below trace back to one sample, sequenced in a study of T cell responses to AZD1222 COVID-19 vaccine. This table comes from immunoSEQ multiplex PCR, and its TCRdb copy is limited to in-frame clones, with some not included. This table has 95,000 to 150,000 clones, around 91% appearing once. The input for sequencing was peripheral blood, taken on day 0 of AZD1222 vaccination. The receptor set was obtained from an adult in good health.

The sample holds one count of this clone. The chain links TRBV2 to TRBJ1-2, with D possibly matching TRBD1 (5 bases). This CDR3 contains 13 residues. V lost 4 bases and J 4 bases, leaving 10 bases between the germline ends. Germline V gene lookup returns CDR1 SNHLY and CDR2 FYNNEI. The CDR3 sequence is CASSVQDTYGYTF. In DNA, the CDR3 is TGTGCCAGCAGTGTACAGGACACCTATGGCTACACCTTC.

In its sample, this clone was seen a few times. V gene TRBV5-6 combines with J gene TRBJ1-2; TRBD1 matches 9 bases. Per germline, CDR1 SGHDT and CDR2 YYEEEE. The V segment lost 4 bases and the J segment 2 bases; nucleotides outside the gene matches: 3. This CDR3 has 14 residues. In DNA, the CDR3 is TGTGCCAGCAGCCCCGGGACAGGGAACTATGGCTACACCTTC. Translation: CASSPGTGNYGYTF. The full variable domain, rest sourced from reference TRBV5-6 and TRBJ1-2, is DAGVTQSPTHLIKTRGQQVTLRCSPKSGHDTVSWYQQALGQGPQFIFQYYEEEERQRGNFPDRFSGHQFPNYSSELNVNALLLGDSALYLCASSPGTGNYGYTFGSGTRLTVV.

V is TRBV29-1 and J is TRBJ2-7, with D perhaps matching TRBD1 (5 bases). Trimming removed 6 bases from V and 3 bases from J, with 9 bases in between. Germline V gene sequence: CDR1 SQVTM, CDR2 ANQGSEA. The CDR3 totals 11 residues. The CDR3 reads CSVQENYEQYF. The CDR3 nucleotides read TGCAGCGTACAGGAGAACTACGAGCAGTACTTC.

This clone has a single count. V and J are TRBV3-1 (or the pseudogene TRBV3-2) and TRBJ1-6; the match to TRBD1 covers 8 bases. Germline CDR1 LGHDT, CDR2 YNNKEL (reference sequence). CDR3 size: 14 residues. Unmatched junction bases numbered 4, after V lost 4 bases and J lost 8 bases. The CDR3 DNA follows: TGTGCCAGCAGCCGGACAGGGAGGGATTCACCCCTCCACTTT. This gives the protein CASSRTGRDSPLHF.

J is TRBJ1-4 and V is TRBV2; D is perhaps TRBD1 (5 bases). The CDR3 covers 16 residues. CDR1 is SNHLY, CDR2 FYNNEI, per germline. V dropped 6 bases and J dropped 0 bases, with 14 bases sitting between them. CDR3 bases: TGTGCCAGCAGGGCTGGGGGGATCGCAACTAATGAAAAACTGTTTTTT. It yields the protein CASRAGGIATNEKLFF.

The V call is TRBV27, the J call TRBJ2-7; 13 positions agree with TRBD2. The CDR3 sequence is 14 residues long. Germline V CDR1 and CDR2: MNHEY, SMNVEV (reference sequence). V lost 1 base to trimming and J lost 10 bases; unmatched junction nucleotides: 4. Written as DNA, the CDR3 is TGTGCCAGCAGTTTATTTGGGACTAGCGGGACACAGTACTTC. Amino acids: CASSLFGTSGTQYF.

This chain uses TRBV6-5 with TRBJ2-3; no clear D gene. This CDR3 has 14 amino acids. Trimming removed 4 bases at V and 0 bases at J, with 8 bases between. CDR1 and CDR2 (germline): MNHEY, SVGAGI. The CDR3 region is CASSSGGSTDTQYF. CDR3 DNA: TGTGCCAGCAGTTCTGGTGGGAGCACAGATACGCAGTATTTT.

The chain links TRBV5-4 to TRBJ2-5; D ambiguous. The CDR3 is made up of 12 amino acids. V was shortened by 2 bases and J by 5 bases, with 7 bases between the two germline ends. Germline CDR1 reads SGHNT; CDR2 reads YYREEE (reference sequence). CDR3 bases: TGTGCCAGCAGCTTCCCCAAGGAGACCCAGTACTTC. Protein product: CASSFPKETQYF.

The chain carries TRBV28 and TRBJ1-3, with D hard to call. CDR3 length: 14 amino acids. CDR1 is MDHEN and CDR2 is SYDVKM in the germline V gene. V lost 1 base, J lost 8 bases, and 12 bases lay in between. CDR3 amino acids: CASSLSELSYTIYF. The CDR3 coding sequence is TGTGCCAGCAGTTTATCGGAGTTAAGTTACACCATATATTTT.

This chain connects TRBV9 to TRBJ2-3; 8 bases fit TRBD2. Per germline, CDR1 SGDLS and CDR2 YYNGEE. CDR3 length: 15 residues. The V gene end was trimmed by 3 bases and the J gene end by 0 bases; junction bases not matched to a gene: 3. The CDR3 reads CASSERGSSTDTQYF. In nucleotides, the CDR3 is TGTGCCAGCAGCGAGCGGGGGTCTAGCACAGATACGCAGTATTTT.

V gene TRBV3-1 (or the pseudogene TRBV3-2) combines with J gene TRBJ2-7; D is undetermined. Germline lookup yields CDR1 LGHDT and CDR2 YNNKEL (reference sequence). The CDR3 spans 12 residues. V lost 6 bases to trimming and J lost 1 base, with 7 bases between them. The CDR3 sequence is CASSGDSYEQYF. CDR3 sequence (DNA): TGTGCCAGCAGTGGGGATTCCTACGAGCAGTACTTC.

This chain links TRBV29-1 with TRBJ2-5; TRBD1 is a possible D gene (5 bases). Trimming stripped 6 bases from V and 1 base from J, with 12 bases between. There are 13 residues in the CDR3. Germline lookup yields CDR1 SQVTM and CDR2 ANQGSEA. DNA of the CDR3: TGCAGCGTGGCATACAGGTTCCAAGAGACCCAGTACTTC. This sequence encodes CSVAYRFQETQYF.

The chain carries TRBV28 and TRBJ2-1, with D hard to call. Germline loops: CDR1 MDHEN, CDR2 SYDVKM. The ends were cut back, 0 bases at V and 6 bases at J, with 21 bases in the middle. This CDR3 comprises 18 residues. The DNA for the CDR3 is TGTGCCAGCAGTTTATGGGGGTTTAGAGGTAAGACCTCCAATGAGCAGTTCTTC. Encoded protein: CASSLWGFRGKTSNEQFF.

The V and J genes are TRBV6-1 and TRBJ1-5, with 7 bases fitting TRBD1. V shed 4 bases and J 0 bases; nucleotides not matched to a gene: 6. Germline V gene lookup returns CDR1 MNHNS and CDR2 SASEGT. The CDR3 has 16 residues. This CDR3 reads CASSAGTAYSNQPQHF. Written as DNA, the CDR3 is TGTGCCAGCAGTGCTGGGACAGCCTATAGCAATCAGCCCCAGCATTTT.

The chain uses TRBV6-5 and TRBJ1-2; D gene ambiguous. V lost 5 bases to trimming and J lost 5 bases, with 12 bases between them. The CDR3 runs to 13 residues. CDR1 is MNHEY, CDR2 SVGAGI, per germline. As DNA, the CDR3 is TGTGCCAGCAGTCCAGGTTCGGGGTATGGCTACACCTTC. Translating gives CASSPGSGYGYTF.

The CDR3 DNA reads TGTGCCAGCAGCCAACGGCGGGGGGACAATGAGCAGTTCTTC. It codes for CASSQRRGDNEQFF. J is TRBJ2-1 and V is TRBV3-1 (or the pseudogene TRBV3-2); 8 nucleotides agree with TRBD2. The CDR3 extends over 14 amino acids. After removal of 2 bases from V and 5 bases from J, the junction contained 2 bases not matched to a gene. Per the germline V gene, CDR1 is LGHDT and CDR2 is YNNKEL (reference sequence).

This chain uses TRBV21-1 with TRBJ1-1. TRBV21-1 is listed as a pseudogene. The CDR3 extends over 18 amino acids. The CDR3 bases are TGTGCCAGCAGCAAACCCACCCCCGCTGGGACCGAGAACACTGAAGCTTTCTTT. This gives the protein CASSKPTPAGTENTEAFF.

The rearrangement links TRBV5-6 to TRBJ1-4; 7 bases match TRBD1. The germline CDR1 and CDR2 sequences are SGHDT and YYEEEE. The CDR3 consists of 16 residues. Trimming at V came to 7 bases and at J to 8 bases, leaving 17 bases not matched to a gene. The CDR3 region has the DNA TGTGCCAGCGGGGATGGACAGGCCCGCGTAGCGGAAAAACTGTTTTTT. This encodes CASGDGQARVAEKLFF.

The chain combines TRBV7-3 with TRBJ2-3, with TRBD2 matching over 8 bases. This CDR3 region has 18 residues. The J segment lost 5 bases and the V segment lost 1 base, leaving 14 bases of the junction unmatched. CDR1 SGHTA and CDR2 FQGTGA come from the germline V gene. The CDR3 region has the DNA TGTGCCAGCAGCTTAAGTGCCCCAAGCGGGAGACGGGGAGATACGCAGTATTTT. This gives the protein CASSLSAPSGRRGDTQYF.

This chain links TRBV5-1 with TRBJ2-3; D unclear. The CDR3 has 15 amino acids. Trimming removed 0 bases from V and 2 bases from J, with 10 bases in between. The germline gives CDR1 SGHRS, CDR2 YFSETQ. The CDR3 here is CASSLAMVATDTQYF. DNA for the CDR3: TGCGCCAGCAGCTTGGCCATGGTAGCCACAGATACGCAGTATTTT.

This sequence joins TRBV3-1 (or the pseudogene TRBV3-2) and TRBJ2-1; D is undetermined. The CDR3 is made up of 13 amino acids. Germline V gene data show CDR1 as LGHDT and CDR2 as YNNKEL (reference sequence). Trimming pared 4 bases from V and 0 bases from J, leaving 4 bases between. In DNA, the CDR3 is TGTGCCAGCAGCCCCTACTCCTACAATGAGCAGTTCTTC. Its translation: CASSPYSYNEQFF.

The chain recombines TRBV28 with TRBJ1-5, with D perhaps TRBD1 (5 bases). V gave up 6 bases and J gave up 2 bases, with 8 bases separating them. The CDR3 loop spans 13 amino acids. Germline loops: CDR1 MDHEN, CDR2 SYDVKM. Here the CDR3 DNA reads TGTGCCAGCAGCCCACAGGGCAATCAGCCCCAGCATTTT. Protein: CASSPQGNQPQHF.

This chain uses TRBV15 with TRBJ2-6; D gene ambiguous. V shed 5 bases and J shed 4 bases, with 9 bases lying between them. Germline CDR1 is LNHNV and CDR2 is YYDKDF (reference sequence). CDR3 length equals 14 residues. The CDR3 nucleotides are TGTGCCACCAGCTCCCGAGCCGGGGCCAACGTCCTGACTTTC. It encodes CATSSRAGANVLTF.

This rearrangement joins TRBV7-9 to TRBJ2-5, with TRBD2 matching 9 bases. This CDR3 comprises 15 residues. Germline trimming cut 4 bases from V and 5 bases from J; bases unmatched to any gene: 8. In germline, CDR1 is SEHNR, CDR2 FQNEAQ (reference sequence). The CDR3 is CASSWGGGASETQYF. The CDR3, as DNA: TGTGCCAGCAGCTGGGGCGGGGGGGCAAGCGAGACCCAGTACTTC.

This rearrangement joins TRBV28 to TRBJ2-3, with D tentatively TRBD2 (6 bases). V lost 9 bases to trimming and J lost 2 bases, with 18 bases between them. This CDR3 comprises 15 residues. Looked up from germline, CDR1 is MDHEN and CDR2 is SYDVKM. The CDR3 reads CASCRDSTFTDTQYF. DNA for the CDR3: TGTGCCAGTTGCCGGGACTCCACCTTCACAGATACGCAGTATTTT.

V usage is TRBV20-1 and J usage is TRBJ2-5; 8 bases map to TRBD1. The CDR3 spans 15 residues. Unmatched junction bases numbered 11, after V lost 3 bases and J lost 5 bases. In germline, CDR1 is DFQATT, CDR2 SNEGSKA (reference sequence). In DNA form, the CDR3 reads TGCAGTGCTAGTTCGGACAGGGACCCGTCGGAGACCCAGTACTTC. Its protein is CSASSDRDPSETQYF.

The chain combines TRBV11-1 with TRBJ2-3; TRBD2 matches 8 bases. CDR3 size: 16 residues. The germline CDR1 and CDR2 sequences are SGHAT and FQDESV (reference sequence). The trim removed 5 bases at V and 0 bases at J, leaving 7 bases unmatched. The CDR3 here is CASSPTGGGSTDTQYF. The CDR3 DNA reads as TGTGCCAGCAGCCCCACCGGCGGGGGGAGCACAGATACGCAGTATTTT. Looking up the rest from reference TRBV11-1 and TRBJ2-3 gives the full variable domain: EAEVAQSPRYKITEKSQAVAFWCDPISGHATLYWYRQILGQGPELLVQFQDESVVDDSQLPKDRFSAERLKGVDSTLKIQPAELGDSAMYLCASSPTGGGSTDTQYFGPGTRLTVL.

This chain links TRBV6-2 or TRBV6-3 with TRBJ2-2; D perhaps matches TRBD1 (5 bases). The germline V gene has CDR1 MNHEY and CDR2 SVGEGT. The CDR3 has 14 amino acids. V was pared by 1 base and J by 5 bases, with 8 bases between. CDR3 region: CASSYFQGTGELFF. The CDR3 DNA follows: TGTGCCAGCAGTTACTTCCAGGGTACCGGGGAGCTGTTTTTT.

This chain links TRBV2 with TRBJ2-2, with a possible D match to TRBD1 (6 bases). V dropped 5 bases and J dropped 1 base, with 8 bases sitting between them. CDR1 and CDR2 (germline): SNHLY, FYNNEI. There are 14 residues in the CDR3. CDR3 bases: TGTGCCAGCAGTCAGGGGAGGAACACCGGGGAGCTGTTTTTT. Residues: CASSQGRNTGELFF.

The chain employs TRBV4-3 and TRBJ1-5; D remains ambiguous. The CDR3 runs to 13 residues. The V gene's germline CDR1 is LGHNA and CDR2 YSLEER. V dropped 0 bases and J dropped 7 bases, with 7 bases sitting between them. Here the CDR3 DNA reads TGCGCCAGCAGCCAAGACAACTCGCAGCCCCAGCATTTT. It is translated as CASSQDNSQPQHF.